The clone carrying this T cell receptor (beta chain) was counted a few times. No antigen is known for it. Via MiXCR, TCRdb re-called the 5' RACE reads, giving one row per CDR3 protein. The table has about 43,000 distinct CDR3 sequences, roughly 23% seen once. The study's findings and limits: Tumor Tregs overlapped most with tumor, then blood, naive CD4+ cells.

V dropped 5 bases and J dropped 2 bases, with 10 bases sitting between them. Germline CDR1 reads MNHEY; CDR2 reads SVGAGI. This CDR3 spans 14 amino acids. Treg sorting used a CD4+CD25+CD127-/low gate. This clonotype originated in a female donor with breast cancer. The genes are TRBV6-5 and TRBJ1-5; no clear D. Sequenced material: Tregs sorted from a lymph node. The CDR3 sequence is CASSPQRGNQPQHF. CDR3 sequence (DNA): TGTGCCAGCAGTCCCCAAAGGGGCAATCAGCCCCAGCATTTT.